This T cell receptor (beta chain) was captured by sequencing in a study of T cell responses to AZD1222 COVID-19 vaccine. Whole-study results and caveats: Repertoire samples came only from after the peak T cell response. Spike-specific TCR depth and breadth grew after two AZD1222 doses. The study identified only a handful of AZD1222 recipients as seropositive at baseline.

Remarks on this clone: Its antigen is as yet unknown.

Produced via immunoSEQ multiplex PCR; TCRdb's table is partial and in-frame only. The sample shows about 190,000 clones, just over 90% of them seen only once. The source is an adult who received the MenACWY meningococcal vaccine as a control. Material: peripheral blood, obtained 28 days after the second dose of the MenACWY control vaccine.

CDR3 nucleotide sequence: TGTGCCAGCAGCCTACAGGGGGAGAGGGATACGCAGTATTTT. Translating it yields CASSLQGERDTQYF. V and J are TRBV7-6 and TRBJ2-3; 8 bases are shared with TRBD1. CDR1 SGHVS and CDR2 FNYEAQ come from the germline V gene. With 5 bases clipped from V and 6 bases from J, the junction kept 7 bases outside the gene matches. This CDR3 is 14 amino acids long. Based on the CDR3 plus reference TRBV7-6 and TRBJ2-3, the full variable domain is GAGVSQSPRYKVTKRGQDVALRCDPISGHVSLYWYRQALGQGPEFLTYFNYEAQQDKSGLPNDRFSAERPEGSISTLTIQRTEQRDSAMYRCASSLQGERDTQYFGPGTRLTVL.